Listed below are T cell receptor beta chains from one sample, sequenced in a study of OX40 agonist ivuxolimab in advanced cancers. This table comes from immunoSEQ multiplex PCR, and its TCRdb copy is limited to in-frame clones, with some not included. Of about 54,000 clones in the sample, around 80% were seen once. Specimen: CD4+ or CD8+ T cells sorted from blood, collected in a trial of the OX40 agonist ivuxolimab. Receptor source: an adult with an advanced solid tumor such as melanoma, head and neck, liver or kidney cancer. Both conserved end residues are part of each CDR3. The D gene is left open where the match is weak. Only part of the rows carry a size: once, few, many, or a class if the clone is expanded.

d_gene: .
abundance: .
j_gene: TRBJ2-1
v_gene: TRBV5-6
CDR3aa: CASSLGPPVAAMTYNEQFF
CDR3nt: TGTGCCAGCAGCTTGGGCCCCCCCGTCGCAGCGATGACCTACAATGAGCAGTTCTTC

d_gene: .
abundance: .
j_gene: TRBJ2-7
v_gene: TRBV10-1
CDR3aa: CASSEQSWEVQYF
CDR3nt: TGCGCCAGCAGTGAGCAAAGTTGGGAGGTGCAGTACTTC

d_gene: TRBD1
abundance: .
j_gene: TRBJ2-5
v_gene: TRBV19
CDR3aa: CASNQRGRGQETQYF
CDR3nt: TGTGCCAGTAATCAGAGGGGGCGAGGCCAAGAGACCCAGTACTTC

d_gene: TRBD1
abundance: once
j_gene: TRBJ2-7
v_gene: TRBV29-1
CDR3aa: CSVTGQGYEQYF
CDR3nt: TGCAGCGTGACTGGACAGGGTTACGAGCAGTACTTC

d_gene: TRBD2
abundance: .
j_gene: TRBJ2-1
v_gene: TRBV27
CDR3aa: CASSYASGRWYEQFF
CDR3nt: TGTGCCAGCAGTTACGCGAGCGGGAGGTGGTATGAGCAGTTCTTC

d_gene: .
abundance: .
j_gene: TRBJ2-7
v_gene: TRBV19
CDR3aa: CASSIGRASYEQYF
CDR3nt: TGTGCCAGTAGTATTGGCAGGGCCTCCTACGAGCAGTACTTC

d_gene: TRBD1
abundance: .
j_gene: TRBJ1-1
v_gene: TRBV6-1
CDR3aa: CASSDRDRGRAFF
CDR3nt: TGTGCCAGCAGTGATAGGGACAGGGGGCGAGCTTTCTTT

d_gene: .
abundance: .
j_gene: TRBJ2-1
v_gene: TRBV11-1
CDR3aa: CASSSRAFRNEQFF
CDR3nt: TGTGCCAGCAGCTCAAGGGCCTTCAGGAATGAGCAGTTCTTC

d_gene: .
abundance: .
j_gene: TRBJ1-5
v_gene: TRBV27
CDR3aa: CASSRLGQFGGQPQHF
CDR3nt: TGTGCCAGCAGCAGACTAGGACAGTTTGGGGGTCAGCCCCAGCATTTT

d_gene: TRBD2
abundance: .
j_gene: TRBJ2-1
v_gene: TRBV7-3
CDR3aa: CASSYRGSENEQFF
CDR3nt: TGTGCCAGCAGCTATCGCGGGAGCGAGAATGAGCAGTTCTTC

d_gene: TRBD1
abundance: .
j_gene: TRBJ2-1
v_gene: TRBV5-4
CDR3aa: CASSRGSGQLYNEQFF
CDR3nt: TGTGCCAGCAGTCGAGGGTCGGGACAGCTTTACAATGAGCAGTTCTTC

d_gene: .
abundance: .
j_gene: TRBJ1-2
v_gene: TRBV7-2
CDR3aa: CASSLDRSLRGCTF
CDR3nt: TGTGCCAGCAGCTTAGACAGGAGCCTTAGGGGGTGCACCTTC

d_gene: .
abundance: .
j_gene: TRBJ2-7
v_gene: TRBV28
CDR3aa: CASRPHLVEFSYEQYF
CDR3nt: TGTGCCAGCAGACCTCATTTGGTGGAATTCTCCTACGAGCAGTACTTC

d_gene: .
abundance: .
j_gene: TRBJ2-5
v_gene: TRBV5-1
CDR3aa: CASSSTDLQETQYF
CDR3nt: TGCGCCAGCAGCTCGACAGACCTCCAAGAGACCCAGTACTTC

d_gene: .
abundance: medium-sized
j_gene: TRBJ1-4
v_gene: TRBV30
CDR3aa: CAWSVNSNEKLFF
CDR3nt: TGTGCCTGGAGTGTAAACAGTAATGAAAAACTGTTTTTT

d_gene: TRBD1
abundance: .
j_gene: TRBJ1-1
v_gene: TRBV18
CDR3aa: CASSPLGQGPNTEAFF
CDR3nt: TGTGCCAGCTCACCCCTTGGACAGGGGCCAAACACTGAAGCTTTCTTT

d_gene: TRBD1
abundance: .
j_gene: TRBJ2-1
v_gene: TRBV2
CDR3aa: CASNGQGVGNEQFF
CDR3nt: TGTGCCAGCAATGGACAGGGGGTTGGCAATGAGCAGTTCTTC

d_gene: TRBD1
abundance: .
j_gene: TRBJ2-5
v_gene: TRBV7-3
CDR3aa: CASSLTGTGLETQYF
CDR3nt: TGTGCCAGCAGCTTAACGGGGACAGGGTTAGAGACCCAGTACTTC

d_gene: TRBD1
abundance: .
j_gene: TRBJ1-1
v_gene: TRBV18
CDR3aa: CASSPENTQGYTEAFF
CDR3nt: TGTGCCAGCTCACCCGAGAACACACAGGGGTACACTGAAGCTTTCTTT

d_gene: .
abundance: .
j_gene: TRBJ1-1
v_gene: TRBV28
CDR3aa: CASSRHTGEAFF
CDR3nt: TGTGCCAGCAGCCGTCATACCGGTGAAGCTTTCTTT

d_gene: TRBD1
abundance: .
j_gene: TRBJ2-7
v_gene: TRBV19
CDR3aa: CASSPSGQGSYEQYF
CDR3nt: TGTGCCAGTAGTCCCTCGGGACAGGGCTCCTACGAGCAGTACTTC

d_gene: .
abundance: .
j_gene: TRBJ1-5
v_gene: TRBV19
CDR3aa: CASNSPRQPQHF
CDR3nt: TGTGCCAGTAATTCCCCAAGACAGCCCCAGCATTTT

d_gene: .
abundance: .
j_gene: TRBJ2-5
v_gene: TRBV6-5
CDR3aa: CASRTGVTQYF
CDR3nt: TGTGCCAGCAGAACGGGGGTGACCCAGTACTTC

d_gene: TRBD1
abundance: .
j_gene: TRBJ2-1
v_gene: TRBV29-1
CDR3aa: CSVLARGSLRAYNEQFF
CDR3nt: TGCAGCGTCCTTGCCAGGGGGAGCCTCCGAGCCTACAATGAGCAGTTCTTC

d_gene: TRBD1
abundance: .
j_gene: TRBJ1-1
v_gene: TRBV30
CDR3aa: CAWSKVTGAAEAFF
CDR3nt: TGTGCCTGGAGTAAGGTGACAGGGGCTGCTGAAGCTTTCTTT

d_gene: .
abundance: .
j_gene: TRBJ1-2
v_gene: TRBV4-1
CDR3aa: CASSQDQQDNYGYTF
CDR3nt: TGCGCCAGCAGCCAAGACCAACAGGACAACTATGGCTACACCTTC

d_gene: TRBD1
abundance: .
j_gene: TRBJ2-7
v_gene: TRBV7-6
CDR3aa: CASSSRQGNYEQYF
CDR3nt: TGTGCCAGCAGCTCAAGACAGGGGAACTACGAGCAGTACTTC